This TCR beta chain was captured by sequencing in a study of blood T cells in healthy people across ages. The V segment lost 0 bases and the J segment 6 bases; nucleotides outside the gene matches: 3. The CDR3 length is 13 residues. Germline lookup yields CDR1 SQVTM and CDR2 ANQGSEA. This clonotype appeared a single time. Sample-barcoded 5' priming and a J-beta primer mix drove a second PCR of about 6 to 11 cycles. Each of the samples gave a minimum of 3 million paired-end reads that contained CDR3. TCRdb fed the 5' RACE reads into MiXCR, producing one record per CDR3 protein. The sample carries approximately 800,000 distinct CDR3 sequences, roughly 34% recorded once.

The sample taken for sequencing was blood. The receptor was isolated from a man aged 18 to 35 in good health. This chain joins TRBV29-1 and TRBJ1-2, with 8 bases lining up with TRBD1. Here the CDR3 reads CSVEDPRGHGYTF. CDR3 bases: TGCAGCGTTGAAGATCCCAGGGGGCATGGCTACACCTTC.